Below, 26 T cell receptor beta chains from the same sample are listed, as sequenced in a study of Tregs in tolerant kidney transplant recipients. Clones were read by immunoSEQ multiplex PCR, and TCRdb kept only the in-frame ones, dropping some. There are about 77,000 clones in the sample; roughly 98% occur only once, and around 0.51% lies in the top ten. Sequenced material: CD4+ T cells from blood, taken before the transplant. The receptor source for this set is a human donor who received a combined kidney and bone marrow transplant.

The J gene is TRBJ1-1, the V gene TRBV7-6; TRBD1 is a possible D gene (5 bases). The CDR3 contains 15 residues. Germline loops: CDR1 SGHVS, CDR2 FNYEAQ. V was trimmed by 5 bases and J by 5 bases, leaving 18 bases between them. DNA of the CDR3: TGTGCCAGCAGCCCGACATTGAACCAGGGAACTGAAGCTTTCTTT. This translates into CASSPTLNQGTEAFF.

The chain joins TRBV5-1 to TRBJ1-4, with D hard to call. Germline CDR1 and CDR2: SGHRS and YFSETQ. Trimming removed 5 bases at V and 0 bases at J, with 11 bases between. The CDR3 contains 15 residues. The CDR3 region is CASRAEEATNEKLFF. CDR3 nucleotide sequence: TGCGCCAGCAGAGCAGAAGAGGCAACTAATGAAAAACTGTTTTTT.

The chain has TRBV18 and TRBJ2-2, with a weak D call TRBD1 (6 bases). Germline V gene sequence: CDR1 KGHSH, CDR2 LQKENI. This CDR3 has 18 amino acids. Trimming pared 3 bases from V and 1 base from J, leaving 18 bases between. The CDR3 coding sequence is TGTGCCAGCTCACCTGTTTCCGGGACATCAGAGAACACCGGGGAGCTGTTTTTT. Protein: CASSPVSGTSENTGELFF.

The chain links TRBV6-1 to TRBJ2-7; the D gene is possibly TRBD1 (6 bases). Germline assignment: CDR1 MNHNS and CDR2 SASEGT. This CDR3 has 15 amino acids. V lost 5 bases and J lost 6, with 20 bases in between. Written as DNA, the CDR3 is TGTGCCAGCAGTAAAAACGATGGGGGCCCCGCCGAGCAGTACTTC. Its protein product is CASSKNDGGPAEQYF.

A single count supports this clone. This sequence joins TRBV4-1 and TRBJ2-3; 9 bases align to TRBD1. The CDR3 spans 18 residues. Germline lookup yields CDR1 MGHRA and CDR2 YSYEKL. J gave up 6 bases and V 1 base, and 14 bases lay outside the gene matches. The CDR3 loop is CASSQGDWGQGIWDTQYF. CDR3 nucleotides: TGCGCCAGCAGCCAAGGAGACTGGGGACAGGGCATATGGGATACGCAGTATTTT.

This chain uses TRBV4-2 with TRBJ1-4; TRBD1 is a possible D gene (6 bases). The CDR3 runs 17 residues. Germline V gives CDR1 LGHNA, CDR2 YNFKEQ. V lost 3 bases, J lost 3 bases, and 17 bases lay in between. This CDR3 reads CASSQGPRAGANEKLFF. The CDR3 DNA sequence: TGTGCCAGCAGCCAGGGACCCCGGGCAGGGGCTAATGAAAAACTGTTTTTT.

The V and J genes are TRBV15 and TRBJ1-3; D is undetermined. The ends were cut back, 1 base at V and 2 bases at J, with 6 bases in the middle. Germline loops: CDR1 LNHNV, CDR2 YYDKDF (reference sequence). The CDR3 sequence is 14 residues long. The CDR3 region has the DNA TGTGCCACCAGCAGAGGCGGGACTGGAAACACCATATATTTT. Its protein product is CATSRGGTGNTIYF.

CDR3 DNA: TGTGCCAGCAGCGAGGACAGGGGGTACCAGCCCCAGCATTTT. It yields the protein CASSEDRGYQPQHF. This chain connects TRBV9 to TRBJ1-5, with TRBD1 matching 10 bases. J gave up 7 bases and V 3 bases, and 4 bases lay outside the gene matches. Germline assignment: CDR1 SGDLS and CDR2 YYNGEE. This CDR3 is 14 amino acids long.

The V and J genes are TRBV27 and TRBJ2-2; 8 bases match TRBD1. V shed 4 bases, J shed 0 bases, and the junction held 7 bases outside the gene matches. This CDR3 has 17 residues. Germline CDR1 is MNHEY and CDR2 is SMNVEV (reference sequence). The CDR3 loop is CASSSRTGSTNTGELFF. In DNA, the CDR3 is TGTGCCAGCAGTTCTAGGACAGGGTCTACGAACACCGGGGAGCTGTTTTTT.

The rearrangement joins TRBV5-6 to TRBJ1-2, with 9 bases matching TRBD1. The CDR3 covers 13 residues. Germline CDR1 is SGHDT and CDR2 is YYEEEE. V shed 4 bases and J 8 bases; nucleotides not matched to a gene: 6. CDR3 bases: TGTGCCAGCAGCCTCTGGACAGGGGACGGCTACACCTTC. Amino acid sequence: CASSLWTGDGYTF.

Here the CDR3 reads CSVELAGGSYEQYF. As DNA, the CDR3 is TGCAGCGTTGAACTAGCGGGTGGCTCCTACGAGCAGTACTTC. The chain couples TRBV29-1 to TRBJ2-7; 8 positions agree with TRBD2. The germline V gene encodes CDR1 SQVTM and CDR2 ANQGSEA. CDR3 length: 14 amino acids. V was clipped by 2 bases and J by 0 bases; unmatched bases: 3.

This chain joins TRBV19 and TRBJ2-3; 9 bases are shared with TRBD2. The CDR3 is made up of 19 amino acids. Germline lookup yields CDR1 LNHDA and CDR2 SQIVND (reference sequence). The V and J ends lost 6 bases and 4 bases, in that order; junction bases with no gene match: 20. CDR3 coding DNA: TGTGCCAGTAGATCCCCAGACTGGAAGAGGGCGGGAGGGGCAGATACGCAGTATTTT. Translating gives CASRSPDWKRAGGADTQYF.

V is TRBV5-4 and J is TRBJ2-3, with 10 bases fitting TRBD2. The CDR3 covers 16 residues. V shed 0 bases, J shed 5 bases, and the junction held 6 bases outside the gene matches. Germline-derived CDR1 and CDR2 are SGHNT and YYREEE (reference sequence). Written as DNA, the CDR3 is TGTGCCAGCAGCTTGGGAGCTAGCGGGAGAAAAGATACGCAGTATTTT. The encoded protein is CASSLGASGRKDTQYF.

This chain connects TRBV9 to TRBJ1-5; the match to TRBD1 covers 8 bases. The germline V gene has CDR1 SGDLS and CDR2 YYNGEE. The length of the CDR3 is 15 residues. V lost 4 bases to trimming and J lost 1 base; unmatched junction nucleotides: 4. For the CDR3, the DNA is TGTGCCAGCAGCCTAGGACAGGGCAGCAATCAGCCCCAGCATTTT. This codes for CASSLGQGSNQPQHF.

The CDR3 loop is CASSVVQGSATEAFF. The CDR3 coding sequence is TGTGCCAGCAGCGTCGTTCAGGGAAGTGCCACTGAAGCTTTCTTT. The rearrangement links TRBV9 to TRBJ1-1; D perhaps matches TRBD1 (5 bases). CDR1 SGDLS and CDR2 YYNGEE come from the germline V gene. Trimming removed 2 bases at V and 4 bases at J, with 15 bases between. The CDR3 consists of 15 residues.

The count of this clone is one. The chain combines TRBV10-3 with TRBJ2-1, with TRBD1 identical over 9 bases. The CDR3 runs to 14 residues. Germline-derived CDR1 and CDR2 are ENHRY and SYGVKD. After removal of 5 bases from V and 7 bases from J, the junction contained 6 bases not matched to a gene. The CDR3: CAISWTGEGNEQFF. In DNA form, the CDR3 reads TGTGCCATCAGTTGGACAGGGGAAGGTAATGAGCAGTTCTTC.

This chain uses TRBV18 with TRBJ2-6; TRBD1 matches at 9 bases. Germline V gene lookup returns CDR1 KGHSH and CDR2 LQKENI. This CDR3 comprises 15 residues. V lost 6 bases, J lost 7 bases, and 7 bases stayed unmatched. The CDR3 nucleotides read TGTGCCAGCTCGCTGGGACAGGGTATAGCCAACGTCCTGACTTTC. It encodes CASSLGQGIANVLTF.

The CDR3 reads CASSRTGGLNSPLHF. CDR3 nucleotides: TGTGCCAGTAGTAGAACAGGGGGCTTGAATTCACCCCTCCACTTT. The genes are TRBV19 and TRBJ1-6; 9 nucleotides match TRBD1. J was trimmed by 7 bases and V by 4 bases; bases with no gene match: 5. In germline, CDR1 is LNHDA, CDR2 SQIVND (reference sequence). The CDR3 loop spans 15 amino acids.

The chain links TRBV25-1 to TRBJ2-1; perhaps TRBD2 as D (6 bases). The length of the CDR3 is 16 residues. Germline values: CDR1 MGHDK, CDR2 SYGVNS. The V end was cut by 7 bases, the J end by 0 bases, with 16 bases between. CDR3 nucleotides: TGTGCCAGCACCGCCGCGGCGGGGAGCTCCTACAATGAGCAGTTCTTC. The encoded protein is CASTAAAGSSYNEQFF. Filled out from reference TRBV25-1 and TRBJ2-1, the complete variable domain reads EADIYQTPRYLVIGTGKKITLECSQTMGHDKMYWYQQDPGMELHLIHYSYGVNSTEKGDLSSESTVSRIRTEHFPLTLESARPSHTSQYLCASTAAAGSSYNEQFFGPGTRLTVL.

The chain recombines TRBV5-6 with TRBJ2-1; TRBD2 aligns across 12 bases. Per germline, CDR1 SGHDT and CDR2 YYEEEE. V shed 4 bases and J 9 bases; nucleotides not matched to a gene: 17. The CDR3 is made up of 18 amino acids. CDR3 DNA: TGTGCCAGCAGCCCAAAACCGACTAGCGGGGGATACTTGGGTGAGCAGTTCTTC. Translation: CASSPKPTSGGYLGEQFF.

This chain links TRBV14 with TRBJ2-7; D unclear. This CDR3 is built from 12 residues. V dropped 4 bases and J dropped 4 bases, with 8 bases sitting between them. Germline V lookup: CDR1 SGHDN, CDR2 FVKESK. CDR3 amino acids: CASSPNYYEQYF. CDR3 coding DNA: TGTGCCAGCAGCCCCAACTATTACGAGCAGTACTTC.

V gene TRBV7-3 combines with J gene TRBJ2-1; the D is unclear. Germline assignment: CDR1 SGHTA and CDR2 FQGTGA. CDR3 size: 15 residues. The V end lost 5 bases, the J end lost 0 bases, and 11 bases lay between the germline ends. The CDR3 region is CASSLDLSSYNEQFF. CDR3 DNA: TGTGCCAGCAGCCTCGATCTTAGCTCCTACAATGAGCAGTTCTTC.

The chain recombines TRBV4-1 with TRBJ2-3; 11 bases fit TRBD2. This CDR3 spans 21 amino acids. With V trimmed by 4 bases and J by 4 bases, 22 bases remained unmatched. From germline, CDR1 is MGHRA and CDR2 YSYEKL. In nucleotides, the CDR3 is TGCGCCAGCAGCCCGGATCAGGGGACGGGATTTAGCGGGGGGGCTCCAGATACGCAGTATTTT. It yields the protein CASSPDQGTGFSGGAPDTQYF.

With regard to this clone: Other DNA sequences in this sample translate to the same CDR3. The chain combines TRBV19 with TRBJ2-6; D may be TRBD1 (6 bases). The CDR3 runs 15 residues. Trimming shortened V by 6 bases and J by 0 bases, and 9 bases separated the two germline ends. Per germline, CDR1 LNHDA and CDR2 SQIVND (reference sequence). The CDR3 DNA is TGTGCCAGTAGCACACAGGGCTCTGGGGCCAACGTCCTGACTTTC. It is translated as CASSTQGSGANVLTF.

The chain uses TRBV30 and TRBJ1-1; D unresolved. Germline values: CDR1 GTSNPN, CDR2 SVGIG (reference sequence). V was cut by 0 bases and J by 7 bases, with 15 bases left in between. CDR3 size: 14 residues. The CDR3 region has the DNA TGTGCCTGGAGTGTTTTTCTGGCGGGAGGTGAAGCTTTCTTT. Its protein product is CAWSVFLAGGEAFF.

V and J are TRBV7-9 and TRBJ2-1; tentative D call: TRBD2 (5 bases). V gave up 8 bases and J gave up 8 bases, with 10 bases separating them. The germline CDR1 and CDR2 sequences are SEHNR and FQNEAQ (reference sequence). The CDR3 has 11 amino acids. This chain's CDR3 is CASPLLDEQFF. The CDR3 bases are TGTGCCAGCCCATTACTAGATGAGCAGTTCTTC.